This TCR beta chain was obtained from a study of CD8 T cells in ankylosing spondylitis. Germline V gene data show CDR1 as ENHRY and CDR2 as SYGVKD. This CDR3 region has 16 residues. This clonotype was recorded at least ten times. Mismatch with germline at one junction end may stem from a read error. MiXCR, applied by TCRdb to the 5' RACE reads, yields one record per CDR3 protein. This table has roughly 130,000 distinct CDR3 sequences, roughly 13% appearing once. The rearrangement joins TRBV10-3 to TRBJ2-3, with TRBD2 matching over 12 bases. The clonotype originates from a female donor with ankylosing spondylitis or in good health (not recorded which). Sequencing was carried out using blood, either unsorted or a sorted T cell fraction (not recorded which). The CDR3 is CAISEGLAGSIDTQYF. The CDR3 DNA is TGTGCCATCAGTGAGGGACTAGCGGGGAGCATAGATACGCAGTATTTT.